This is a list of T cell receptor beta chains from one sample in a study of identical twins. TCRdb reprocessed the 5' RACE reads via MiXCR and lists one record per CDR3 protein. This sample has hundreds of thousands of distinct CDR3 sequences, with approximately 6.1% found just once. What was sequenced was naive T cells sorted from blood. The receptors come from a man aged 18 to 35 in good health. The CDR3 runs from the conserved cysteine through the conserved F or W. Fields, in order: CDR3 protein, CDR3 DNA, J gene, V gene, clone size, D gene. D genes are given only for firm matches. Not all rows give a size; the values are once, few, many and, for expanded clones, a class.

CAWSVLKGNSEAFF	TGTGCCTGGAGTGTACTGAAGGGTAACAGTGAAGCTTTCTTT	TRBJ1-1	TRBV30	NA	NA
CSVFSSGRRYNEQFF	TGCAGCGTTTTCTCTAGCGGGAGGCGTTACAATGAGCAGTTCTTC	TRBJ2-1	TRBV29-1	many	TRBD2
CASTMGLAGGGRELFF	TGTGCCAGCACCATGGGACTAGCGGGAGGAGGCCGGGAGCTGTTTTTT	TRBJ2-2	TRBV5-5	NA	TRBD2
CASISQETQYF	TGTGCCAGCATCTCTCAAGAGACCCAGTACTTC	TRBJ2-5	TRBV27	many	NA
CASVPTGAGELFF	TGTGCCAGCGTACCCACGGGCGCCGGGGAGCTGTTTTTT	TRBJ2-2	TRBV11-3	few	NA
CSASLDIPSEQYF	TGCAGTGCTAGTCTGGACATCCCAAGCGAGCAGTACTTC	TRBJ2-7	TRBV20-1	NA	NA
CASSSWDRVQETQYF	TGTGCCAGCAGCTCGTGGGACAGGGTCCAAGAGACCCAGTACTTC	TRBJ2-5	TRBV6-1	NA	TRBD1
CASSLQLGLAGDPAKNIQYF	TGTGCCAGCAGTTTACAGCTGGGACTAGCGGGAGACCCGGCCAAAAACATTCAGTACTTC	TRBJ2-4	TRBV28	NA	TRBD2
CASSDPGSRNEQFF	TGTGCCAGCAGCGACCCAGGGAGTCGGAATGAGCAGTTCTTC	TRBJ2-1	TRBV7-9	few	NA
CASSQDRGQSPSPLHF	TGCGCCAGCAGCCAAGATAGGGGACAGTCCCCCTCACCCCTCCACTTT	TRBJ1-6	TRBV4-3	NA	TRBD1
CASSYTEGTGNEQYF	TGTGCCAGCAGTTACACGGAGGGAACAGGGAACGAGCAGTACTTC	TRBJ2-7	TRBV6-5	NA	NA
CASSLGRPGEGPYEQYF	TGTGCCAGCAGCTTAGGTCGACCGGGAGAAGGGCCTTACGAGCAGTACTTC	TRBJ2-7	TRBV7-9	many	NA
CASSQGLAGGGLYNEQFF	TGTGCCAGCAGCCAGGGACTAGCGGGAGGGGGGCTCTACAATGAGCAGTTCTTC	TRBJ2-1	TRBV4-2	once	TRBD2
CSASGWEGPFSETQYF	TGCAGTGCTAGTGGGTGGGAGGGCCCATTTTCAGAGACCCAGTACTTC	TRBJ2-5	TRBV20-1	many	TRBD2
CASSPRAVGGAFF	TGTGCCAGCAGTCCGCGGGCCGTGGGGGGAGCTTTCTTT	TRBJ1-1	TRBV12-3/TRBV12-4	many	NA
CSATPTASGTYNEQFF	TGCAGTGCTACGCCCACCGCTAGCGGGACATACAATGAGCAGTTCTTC	TRBJ2-1	TRBV20-1	many	TRBD2
CATSDARTSGKYNEQFF	TGTGCCACCAGTGATGCTAGGACTAGCGGGAAATACAATGAGCAGTTCTTC	TRBJ2-1	TRBV24-1	few	TRBD2
CSVRRAGGTDTQYF	TGCAGCGTCCGCCGAGCGGGAGGAACAGATACGCAGTATTTT	TRBJ2-3	TRBV29-1	NA	TRBD2
CASSEITGKVFEQYF	TGTGCCAGCAGCGAAATTACAGGGAAAGTATTCGAGCAGTACTTC	TRBJ2-7	TRBV11-2	many	NA
CASSIVFGYYNEQFF	TGTGCCAGTAGTATAGTATTCGGTTACTACAATGAGCAGTTCTTC	TRBJ2-1	TRBV19	NA	NA
CASRPRAWGTRDYNEQFF	TGTGCCAGCAGACCCAGGGCGTGGGGGACTAGGGACTACAATGAGCAGTTCTTC	TRBJ2-1	TRBV12-3/TRBV12-4	many	TRBD2
CASSRTGGEGIQYF	TGTGCCAGCAGTCGGACAGGGGGTGAGGGCATTCAGTACTTC	TRBJ2-4	TRBV12-3/TRBV12-4	few	TRBD1
CASSQVSAGAYNEQFF	TGCGCCAGCAGCCAAGTATCAGCGGGAGCCTACAATGAGCAGTTCTTC	TRBJ2-1	TRBV4-1	once	TRBD2
CASRNVGDNTEAFF	TGTGCCAGCAGAAACGTCGGGGACAACACTGAAGCTTTCTTT	TRBJ1-1	TRBV7-9	many	NA
CASSFRTGAYANTGELFF	TGTGCCAGCAGCTTTCGGACAGGGGCCTACGCGAACACCGGGGAGCTGTTTTTT	TRBJ2-2	TRBV13	few	TRBD1
CASSREGLAGTDTQYF	TGCGCCAGCAGCCGGGAAGGTCTAGCGGGCACAGATACGCAGTATTTT	TRBJ2-3	TRBV4-1	many	TRBD2
CATGNSPLHF	TGTGCCACAGGGAATTCACCCCTCCACTTT	TRBJ1-6	TRBV7-2	many	NA